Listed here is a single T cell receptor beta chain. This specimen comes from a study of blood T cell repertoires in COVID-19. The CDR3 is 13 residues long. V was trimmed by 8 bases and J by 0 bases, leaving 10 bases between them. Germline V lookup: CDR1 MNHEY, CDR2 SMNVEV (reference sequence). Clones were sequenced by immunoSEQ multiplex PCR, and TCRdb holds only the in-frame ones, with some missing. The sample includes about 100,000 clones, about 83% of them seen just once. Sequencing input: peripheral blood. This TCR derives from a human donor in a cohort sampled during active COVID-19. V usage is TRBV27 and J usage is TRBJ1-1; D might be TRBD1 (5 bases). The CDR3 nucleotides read TGTGCCAGCTGGGGGGTCATGAACACTGAAGCTTTCTTT. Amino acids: CASWGVMNTEAFF.